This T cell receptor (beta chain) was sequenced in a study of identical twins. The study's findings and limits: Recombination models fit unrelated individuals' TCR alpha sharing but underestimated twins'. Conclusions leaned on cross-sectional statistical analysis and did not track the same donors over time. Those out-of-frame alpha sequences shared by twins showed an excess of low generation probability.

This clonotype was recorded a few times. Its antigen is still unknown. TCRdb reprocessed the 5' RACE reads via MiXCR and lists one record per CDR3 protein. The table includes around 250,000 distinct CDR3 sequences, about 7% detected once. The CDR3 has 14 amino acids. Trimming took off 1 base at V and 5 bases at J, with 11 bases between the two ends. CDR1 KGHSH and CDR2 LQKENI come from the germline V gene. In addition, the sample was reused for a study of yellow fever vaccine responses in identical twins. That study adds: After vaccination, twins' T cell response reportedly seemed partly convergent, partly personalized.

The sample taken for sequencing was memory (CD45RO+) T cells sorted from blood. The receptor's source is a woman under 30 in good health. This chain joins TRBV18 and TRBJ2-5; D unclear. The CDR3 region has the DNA TGTGCCAGCTCACCACAACCAGACCTTGAGACCCAGTACTTC. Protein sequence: CASSPQPDLETQYF.